This record covers a single T cell receptor (beta chain). From germline, CDR1 is LGHDT and CDR2 YNNKEL (reference sequence). V was cut by 8 bases and J by 4 bases, with 12 bases left in between. This CDR3 region has 13 residues. This sample was taken from a study of blood T cell repertoires in COVID-19. Study-level background: The samples span acute and convalescent COVID-19 from the United States, Italy and Spain.

Measured with immunoSEQ multiplex PCR; TCRdb has only the in-frame clones, and not every one. The table has some 350,000 clones, around 87% seen once. Recovered participants had two consecutive negative NP/OP PCR tests, healthcare professional clearance, or symptom resolution. The chain joins TRBV3-1 (or the pseudogene TRBV3-2) to TRBJ1-3, with D tentatively TRBD1 (6 bases). The TCR comes from a woman aged 25 to 45 who had recovered from COVID-19. Sample: PBMCs or T cells enriched from blood (not recorded which). The chain's CDR3 is CASRQGLGNTIYF. The CDR3 DNA sequence: TGTGCCAGCCGGCAGGGGCTAGGAAACACCATATATTTT.